This T cell receptor (beta chain) is from a study of blood T cell repertoires in COVID-19. About the study: T cells, B-cell-depleted T cells, or PBMCs supplied cDNA or gDNA.

CDR1 GTSNPN and CDR2 SVGIG come from the germline V gene (reference sequence). V lost 0 bases to trimming and J lost 3 bases; unmatched junction nucleotides: 3. This CDR3 is 15 amino acids long. Each participant's cohort was designated according to participant-reported clinical history. A COVID-19 case had been met by exposed participants during the 2 weeks before study entry. Repertoires were generated with immunoSEQ multiplex PCR, while TCRdb's copy carries only in-frame clones and drops some. The data contain about 200,000 clones, approximately 86% of them singletons. The clonotype was recovered from a young woman who had been exposed to COVID-19. The sample was PBMCs or T cells enriched from blood (not recorded which). The chain combines TRBV30 with TRBJ2-3; TRBD2 aligns across 10 bases. CDR3 region: CAWSVHSGGTDTQYF. DNA for the CDR3: TGTGCCTGGAGTGTACATAGCGGGGGGACAGATACGCAGTATTTT.